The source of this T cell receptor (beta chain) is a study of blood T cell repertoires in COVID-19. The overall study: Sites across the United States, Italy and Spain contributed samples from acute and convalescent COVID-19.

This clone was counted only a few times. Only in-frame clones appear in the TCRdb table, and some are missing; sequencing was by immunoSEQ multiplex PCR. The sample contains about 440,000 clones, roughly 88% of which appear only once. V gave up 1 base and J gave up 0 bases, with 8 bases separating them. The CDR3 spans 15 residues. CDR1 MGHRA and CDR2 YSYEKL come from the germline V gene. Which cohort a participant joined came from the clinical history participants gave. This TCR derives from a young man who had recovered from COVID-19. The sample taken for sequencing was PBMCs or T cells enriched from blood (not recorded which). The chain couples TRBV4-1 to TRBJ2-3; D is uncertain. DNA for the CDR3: TGCGCCAGCAGCCAAGGGCTGGCAAGCACAGATACGCAGTATTTT. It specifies CASSQGLASTDTQYF.